This note documents a single T cell receptor beta chain sequence. The antigen remains undetermined. Germline values: CDR1 SGHKS, CDR2 YYEKEE (reference sequence). CDR3 size: 13 residues. V was trimmed by 2 bases and J by 5 bases, leaving 8 bases between them. The record originates from a study of T cells after yellow fever vaccination. Generation of TCR cDNA used 5'RACE template switching (which added a universal primer site and UMIs). TCRdb reanalysed the 5' RACE reads using MiXCR and keeps one entry per CDR3 protein. The data show about 580,000 distinct CDR3 sequences, 17% seen once. Notes on the study in general: Primary-vaccination clones mostly resurfaced post-booster (roughly 97% CD4, more than 80% CD8). The secondary response showed a weaker magnitude and a faster peak, day 5 versus 15. The study noted that FACS-sorted repertoires could contain abundant clonotypes contaminating from the bulk population.

The chain has TRBV5-5 and TRBJ2-1; D is uncertain. The material sequenced was PBMCs, taken 4 to 6 days after the first yellow fever vaccination. The TCR comes from a man younger than 35 who received the YFV17D yellow fever vaccine. CDR3: CASSFSKDNEQFF. The DNA for the CDR3 is TGTGCCAGCAGCTTTAGTAAGGACAATGAGCAGTTCTTC.